Sequencing of this T cell receptor beta chain was carried out in a study of T cell responses to AZD1222 COVID-19 vaccine. Background on the study: The analysis combined second doses at about 4 or about 12 weeks.

Sequencing used immunoSEQ multiplex PCR; TCRdb keeps in-frame clones, though not all of them. The repertoire holds 46,000 or so clones, with 70% to 80% as singletons. The study's findings and limits: At baseline, seropositivity was found in only six or seven AZD1222 recipients. In a largely white British group with more females than males, clonal diversity was possibly underestimated. Dominant CD4 TCR responses targeted spike regions 160-218 and 743-854.

Germline V gives CDR1 MNHEY, CDR2 SVGAGI. The germline V and J ends were trimmed by 5 bases and 1 base, with 14 bases remaining between them. The CDR3 is made up of 15 amino acids. Concerning this clone: Antigen unknown.

This specimen consisted of peripheral blood, obtained on day 0 of AZD1222 vaccination. The clonotype originates from an adult in good health. This chain joins TRBV6-5 and TRBJ1-1, with D possibly being TRBD1 (6 bases). In nucleotides, the CDR3 is TGTGCCAGCAGTAGACAGGCTCAGGGGAACACTGAAGCTTTCTTT. It translates to CASSRQAQGNTEAFF.